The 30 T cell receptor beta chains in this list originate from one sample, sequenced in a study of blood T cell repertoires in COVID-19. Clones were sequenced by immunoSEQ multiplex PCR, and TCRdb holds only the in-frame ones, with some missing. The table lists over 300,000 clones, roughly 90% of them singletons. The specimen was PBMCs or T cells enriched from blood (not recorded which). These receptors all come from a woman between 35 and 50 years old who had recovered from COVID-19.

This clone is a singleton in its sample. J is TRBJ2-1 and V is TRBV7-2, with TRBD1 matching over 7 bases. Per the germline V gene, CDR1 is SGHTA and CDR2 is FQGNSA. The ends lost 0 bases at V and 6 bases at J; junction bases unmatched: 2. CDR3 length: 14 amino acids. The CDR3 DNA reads TGTGCCAGCAGCTTAGCGACAGGGTTCAATGAGCAGTTCTTC. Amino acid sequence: CASSLATGFNEQFF.

Here the CDR3 DNA reads TGTGCCATCAGTGTGCCCCGGGACAGGGCCTCCTACGAGCAGTACTTC. This codes for CAISVPRDRASYEQYF. The chain joins TRBV10-3 to TRBJ2-7; 9 nucleotides match TRBD1. The germline V gene encodes CDR1 ENHRY and CDR2 SYGVKD. V lost 4 bases to trimming and J lost 0 bases; unmatched junction nucleotides: 7. The CDR3 sequence is 16 residues long.

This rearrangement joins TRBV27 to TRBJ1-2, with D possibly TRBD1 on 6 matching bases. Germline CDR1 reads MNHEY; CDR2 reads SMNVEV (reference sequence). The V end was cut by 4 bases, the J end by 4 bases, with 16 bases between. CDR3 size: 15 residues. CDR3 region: CASSYIPDSFYGYTF. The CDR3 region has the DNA TGTGCCAGCAGTTACATCCCGGACAGCTTCTATGGCTACACCTTC.

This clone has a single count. The CDR3 bases are TGTGCCAGCAGCTTAGTAGGGGCAGGGGTAGCTGAAGCTTTCTTT. This gives the protein CASSLVGAGVAEAFF. The chain uses TRBV11-3 and TRBJ1-1; D might be TRBD1 (6 bases). The CDR3 runs 15 residues. Germline V gene data show CDR1 as SGHNT and CDR2 as YENEEA. V shed 1 base and J shed 6 bases, with 15 bases lying between them.

The CDR3 DNA is TGTGCCAGCAGCTTAGTGCAGGGAAGTCAGTCACCCCTCCACTTT. This codes for CASSLVQGSQSPLHF. The chain combines TRBV7-9 with TRBJ1-6, with a weak D call TRBD1 (5 bases). Per the germline V gene, CDR1 is SEHNR and CDR2 is FQNEAQ (reference sequence). Trimming took off 1 base at V and 10 bases at J, with 14 bases between the two ends. The length of the CDR3 is 15 residues.

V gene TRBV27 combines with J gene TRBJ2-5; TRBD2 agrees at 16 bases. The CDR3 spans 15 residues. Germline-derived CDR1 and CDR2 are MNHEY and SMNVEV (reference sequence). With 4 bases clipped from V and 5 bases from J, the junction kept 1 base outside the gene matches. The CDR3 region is CASSWGLAGGETQYF. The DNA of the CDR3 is TGTGCCAGCAGTTGGGGACTAGCGGGAGGGGAGACCCAGTACTTC.

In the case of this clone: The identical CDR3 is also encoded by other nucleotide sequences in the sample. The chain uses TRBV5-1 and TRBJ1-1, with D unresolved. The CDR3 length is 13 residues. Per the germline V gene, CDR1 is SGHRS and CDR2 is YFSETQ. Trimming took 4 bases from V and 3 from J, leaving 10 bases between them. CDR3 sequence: CASSPTGDTEAFF. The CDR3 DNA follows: TGCGCCAGCAGCCCTACCGGGGACACTGAAGCTTTCTTT.

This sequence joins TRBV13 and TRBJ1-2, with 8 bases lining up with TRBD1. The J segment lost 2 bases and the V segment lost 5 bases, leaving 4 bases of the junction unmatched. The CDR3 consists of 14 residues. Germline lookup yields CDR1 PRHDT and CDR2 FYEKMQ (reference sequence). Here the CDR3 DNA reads TGTGCCAGCAGCCCAGGGGGCGGCAACTATGGCTACACCTTC. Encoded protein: CASSPGGGNYGYTF.

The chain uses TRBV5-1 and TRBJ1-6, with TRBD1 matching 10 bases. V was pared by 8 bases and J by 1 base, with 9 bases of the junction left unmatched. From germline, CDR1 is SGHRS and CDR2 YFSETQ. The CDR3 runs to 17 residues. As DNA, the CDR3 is TGCGCCAGACTAATTCGACAGGGGGCTTCCTATAATTCACCCCTCCACTTT. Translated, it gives CARLIRQGASYNSPLHF.

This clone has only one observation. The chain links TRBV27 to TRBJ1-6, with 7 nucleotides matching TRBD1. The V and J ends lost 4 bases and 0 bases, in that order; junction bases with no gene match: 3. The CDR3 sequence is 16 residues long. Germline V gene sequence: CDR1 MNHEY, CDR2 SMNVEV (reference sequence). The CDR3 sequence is CASSYRGSSYNSPLHF. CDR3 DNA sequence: TGTGCCAGCAGTTACAGGGGAAGCTCCTATAATTCACCCCTCCACTTT.

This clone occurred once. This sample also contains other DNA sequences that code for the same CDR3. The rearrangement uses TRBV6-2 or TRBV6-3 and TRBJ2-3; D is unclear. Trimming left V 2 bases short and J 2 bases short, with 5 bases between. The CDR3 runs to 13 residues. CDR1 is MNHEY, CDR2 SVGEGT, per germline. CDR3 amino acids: CASSYPSTDTQYF. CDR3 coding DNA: TGTGCCAGCAGTTACCCTTCCACAGATACGCAGTATTTT.

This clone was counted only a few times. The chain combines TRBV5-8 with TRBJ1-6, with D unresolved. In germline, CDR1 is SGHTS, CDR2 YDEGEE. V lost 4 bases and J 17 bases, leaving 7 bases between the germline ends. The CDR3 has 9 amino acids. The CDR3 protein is CASSPSFHF. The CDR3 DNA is TGTGCCAGCAGCCCTAGTTTCCACTTT.

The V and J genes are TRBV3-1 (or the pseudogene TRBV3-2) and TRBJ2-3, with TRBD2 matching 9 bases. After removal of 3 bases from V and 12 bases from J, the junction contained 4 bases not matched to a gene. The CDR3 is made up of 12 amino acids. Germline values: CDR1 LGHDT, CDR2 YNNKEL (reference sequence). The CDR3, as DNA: TGTGCCAGCAGCCACGCGGGAGGGATACAGTATTTT. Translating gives CASSHAGGIQYF.

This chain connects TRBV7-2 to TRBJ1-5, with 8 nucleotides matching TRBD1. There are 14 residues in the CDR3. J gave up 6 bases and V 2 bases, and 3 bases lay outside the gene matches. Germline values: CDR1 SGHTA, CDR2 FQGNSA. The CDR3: CASSLPGGTQPQHF. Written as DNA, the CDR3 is TGTGCCAGCAGCTTACCAGGGGGCACTCAGCCCCAGCATTTT.

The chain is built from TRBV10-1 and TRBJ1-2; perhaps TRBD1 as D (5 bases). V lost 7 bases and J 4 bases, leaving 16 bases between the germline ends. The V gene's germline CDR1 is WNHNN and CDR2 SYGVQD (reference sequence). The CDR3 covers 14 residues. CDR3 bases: TGCGCCAGCATCCCTCAAGGGGCTATCTATGGCTACACCTTC. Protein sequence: CASIPQGAIYGYTF.

The CDR3 sequence is CASSLLDRDGAEAFF. DNA for the CDR3: TGTGCCAGCAGCCTCCTGGACAGGGACGGGGCTGAAGCTTTCTTT. This chain links TRBV4-2 with TRBJ1-1, with 8 bases that match TRBD1. The CDR3 covers 15 residues. V shed 4 bases, J shed 6 bases, and the junction held 10 bases outside the gene matches. Germline V gene sequence: CDR1 LGHNA, CDR2 YNFKEQ.

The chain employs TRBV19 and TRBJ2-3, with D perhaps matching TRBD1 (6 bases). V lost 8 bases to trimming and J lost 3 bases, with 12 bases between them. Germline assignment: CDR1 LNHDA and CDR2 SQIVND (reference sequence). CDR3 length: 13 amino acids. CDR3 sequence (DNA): TGTGCCAGTCAGGGGCCAGGGACAGATACGCAGTATTTT. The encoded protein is CASQGPGTDTQYF.

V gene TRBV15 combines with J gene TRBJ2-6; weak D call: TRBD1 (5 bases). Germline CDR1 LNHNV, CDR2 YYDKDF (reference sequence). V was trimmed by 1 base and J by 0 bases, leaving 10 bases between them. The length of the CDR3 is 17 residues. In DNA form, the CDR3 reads TGTGCCACCAGCAGAGGTCAGGGTAGCTCTGGGGCCAACGTCCTGACTTTC. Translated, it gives CATSRGQGSSGANVLTF.

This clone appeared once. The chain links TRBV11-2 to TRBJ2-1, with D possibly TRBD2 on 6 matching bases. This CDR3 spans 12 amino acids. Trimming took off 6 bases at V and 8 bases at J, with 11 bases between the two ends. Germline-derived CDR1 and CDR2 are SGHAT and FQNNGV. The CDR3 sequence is CASRPLAYEQFF. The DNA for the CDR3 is TGTGCCAGCAGACCTCTAGCGTATGAGCAGTTCTTC.

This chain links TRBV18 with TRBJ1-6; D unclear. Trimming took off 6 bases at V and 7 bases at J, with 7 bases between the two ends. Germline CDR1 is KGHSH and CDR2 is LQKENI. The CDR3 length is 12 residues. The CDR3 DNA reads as TGTGCCAGCTCGCTCGGGAATTCACCCCTCCACTTT. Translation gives CASSLGNSPLHF.

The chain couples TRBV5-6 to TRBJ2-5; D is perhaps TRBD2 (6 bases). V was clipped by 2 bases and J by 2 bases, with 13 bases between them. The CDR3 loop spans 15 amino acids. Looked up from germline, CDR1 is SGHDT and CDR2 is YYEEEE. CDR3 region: CASSFPGASQETQYF. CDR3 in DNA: TGTGCCAGCAGCTTTCCGGGAGCCAGTCAAGAGACCCAGTACTTC.

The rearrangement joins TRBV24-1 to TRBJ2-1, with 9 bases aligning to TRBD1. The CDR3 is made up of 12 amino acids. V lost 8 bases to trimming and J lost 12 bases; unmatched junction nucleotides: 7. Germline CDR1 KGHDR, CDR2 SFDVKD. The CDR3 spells CATTDRGTGQFF. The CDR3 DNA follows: TGTGCCACCACCGACAGGGGGACGGGGCAGTTCTTC.

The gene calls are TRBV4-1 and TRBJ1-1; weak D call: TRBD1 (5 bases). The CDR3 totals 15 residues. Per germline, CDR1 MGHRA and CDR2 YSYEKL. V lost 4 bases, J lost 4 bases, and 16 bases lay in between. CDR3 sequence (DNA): TGCGCCAGCAGCCGAAAGACAGCCGGCGGCACTGAAGCTTTCTTT. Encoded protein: CASSRKTAGGTEAFF.

The CDR3 region has the DNA TGTGCCAGCAGCTTCCTTCCGTCCTACGAGCAGTACTTC. Translation gives CASSFLPSYEQYF. This chain links TRBV7-2 with TRBJ2-7; no clear D. The ends were cut back, 3 bases at V and 1 base at J, with 7 bases in the middle. CDR1 and CDR2 from the germline V gene are SGHTA and FQGNSA. This CDR3 has 13 residues. The variable domain in full, with the rest retrieved from reference TRBV7-2 and TRBJ2-7, is GAGVSQSPSNKVTEKGKDVELRCDPISGHTALYWYRQSLGQGLEFLIYFQGNSAPDKSGLPSDRFSAERTGGSVSTLTIQRTQQEDSAVYLCASSFLPSYEQYFGPGTRLTVT.

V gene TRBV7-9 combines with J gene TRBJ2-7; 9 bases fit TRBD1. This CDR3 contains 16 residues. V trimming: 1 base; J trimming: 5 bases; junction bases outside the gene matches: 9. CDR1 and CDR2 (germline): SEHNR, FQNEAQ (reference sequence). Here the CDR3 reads CASSLGMTGGWNEQYF. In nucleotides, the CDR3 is TGTGCCAGCAGCTTAGGAATGACAGGGGGATGGAACGAGCAGTACTTC. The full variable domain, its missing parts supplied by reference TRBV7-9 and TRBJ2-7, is DTGVSQNPRHKITKRGQNVTFRCDPISEHNRLYWYRQTLGQGPEFLTYFQNEAQLEKSRLLSDRFSAERPKGSFSTLEIQRTEQGDSAMYLCASSLGMTGGWNEQYFGPGTRLTVT.

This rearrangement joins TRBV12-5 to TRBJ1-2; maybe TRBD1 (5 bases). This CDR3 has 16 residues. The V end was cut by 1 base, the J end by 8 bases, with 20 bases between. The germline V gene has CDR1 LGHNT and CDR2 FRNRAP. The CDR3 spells CASGLALGGFGKGYTF. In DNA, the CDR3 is TGTGCTAGTGGTTTGGCGTTGGGGGGGTTTGGTAAGGGCTACACCTTC.

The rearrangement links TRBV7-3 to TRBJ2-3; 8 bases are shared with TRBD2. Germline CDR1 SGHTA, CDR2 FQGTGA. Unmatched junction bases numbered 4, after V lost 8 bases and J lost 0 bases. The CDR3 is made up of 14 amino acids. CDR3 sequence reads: CASGLAPSTDTQYF. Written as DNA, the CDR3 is TGTGCCAGCGGACTAGCTCCTAGCACAGATACGCAGTATTTT.

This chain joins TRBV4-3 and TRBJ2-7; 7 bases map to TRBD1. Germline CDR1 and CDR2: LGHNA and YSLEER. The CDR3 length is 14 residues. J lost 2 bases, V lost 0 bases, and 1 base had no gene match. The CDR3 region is CASSQDRGPYEQYF. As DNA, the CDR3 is TGCGCCAGCAGCCAAGATAGGGGGCCCTACGAGCAGTACTTC.

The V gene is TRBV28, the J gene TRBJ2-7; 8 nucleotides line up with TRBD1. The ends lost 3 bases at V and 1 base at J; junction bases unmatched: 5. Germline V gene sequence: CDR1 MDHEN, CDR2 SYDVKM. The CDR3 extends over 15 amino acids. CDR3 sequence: CASSLDRVLSYEQYF. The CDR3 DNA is TGTGCCAGCAGTTTGGACAGGGTCCTTTCCTACGAGCAGTACTTC.

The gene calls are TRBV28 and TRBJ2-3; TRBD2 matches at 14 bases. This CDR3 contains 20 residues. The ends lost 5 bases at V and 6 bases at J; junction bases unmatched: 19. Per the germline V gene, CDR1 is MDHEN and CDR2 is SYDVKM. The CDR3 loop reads CASSPKLRLAGGRYADTQYF. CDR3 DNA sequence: TGTGCCAGCAGTCCCAAACTCCGACTAGCGGGGGGGAGGTACGCGGATACGCAGTATTTT.